In this sample, the clone carrying this TCR beta chain turned up many times. The antigen remains unidentified. In germline, CDR1 is DFQATT, CDR2 SNEGSKA (reference sequence). The CDR3 consists of 12 residues. This entry belongs to a study of response to subunit inactivated influenza vaccine. General study findings and limits: The authors put forward the suggestion that each seasonal influenza vaccination may bring in only a limited number of new T cells.

In TCRdb, the RT-PCR reads were re-called with MiXCR into one record per CDR3 protein. Of over 650,000 distinct CDR3 sequences in the sample, 15% to 20% were seen once. The source material was PBMCs from blood, sampled 5 to 6 days after vaccination. This sequence was found in a man aged 45 to 65 who received an inactivated influenza vaccine. The chain combines TRBV20-1 with TRBJ2-5; D is ambiguous. The CDR3 loop is CSASRGRETQYF. The CDR3 bases are TGCAGCGCTTCACGCGGCCGCGAGACCCAGTACTTC.